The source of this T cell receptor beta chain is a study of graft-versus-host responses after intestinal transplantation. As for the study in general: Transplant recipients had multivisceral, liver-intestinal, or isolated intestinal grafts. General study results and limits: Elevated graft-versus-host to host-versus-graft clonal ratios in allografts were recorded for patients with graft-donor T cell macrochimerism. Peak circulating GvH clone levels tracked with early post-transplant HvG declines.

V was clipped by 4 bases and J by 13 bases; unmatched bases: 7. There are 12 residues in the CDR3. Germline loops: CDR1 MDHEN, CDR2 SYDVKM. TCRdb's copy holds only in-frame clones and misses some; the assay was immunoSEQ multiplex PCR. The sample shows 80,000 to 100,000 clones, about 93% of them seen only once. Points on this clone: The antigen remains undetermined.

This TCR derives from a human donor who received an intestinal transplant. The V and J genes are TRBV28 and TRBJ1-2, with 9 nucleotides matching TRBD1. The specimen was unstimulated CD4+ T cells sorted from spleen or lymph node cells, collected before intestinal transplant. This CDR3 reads CASSSYQGQGTF. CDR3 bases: TGTGCCAGCAGTTCATACCAGGGACAGGGCACCTTC.